This passage covers 24 T cell receptor beta chains from one sample sequenced in a study of patients and donors after allogeneic stem cell transplantation. TCRdb re-analysed the RT-PCR reads in MiXCR, keeping a single row per CDR3 protein. This table holds 800,000 to 1,000,000 distinct CDR3 sequences, more than 15% found once. The specimen sequenced was blood, either unsorted or a sorted T cell fraction (not recorded which). The receptors were sampled from a human donor who was either an allogeneic HSCT recipient or a stem cell or donor lymphocyte infusion donor (not recorded which). It is not recorded whose cells these are; they may come from a transplant donor.

The CDR3 loop is CASSLDGGMGETQYF. The DNA of the CDR3 is TGTGCCAGCAGCCTGGATGGGGGGATGGGGGAGACCCAGTACTTC. The chain carries TRBV7-9 and TRBJ2-5; possibly TRBD2 for D (6 bases). The CDR3 spans 15 residues. Looked up from germline, CDR1 is SEHNR and CDR2 is FQNEAQ (reference sequence). The V and J ends lost 5 bases and 5 bases respectively, with 18 bases between them.

The table lists this clonotype with a few counts. Written as DNA, the CDR3 is TGTGCCAGCAGCCTCTTTAGCGGGAGAGGGGCAGATACGCAGTATTTT. This codes for CASSLFSGRGADTQYF. The chain recombines TRBV11-3 with TRBJ2-3; 9 bases are shared with TRBD2. CDR1 is SGHNT, CDR2 YENEEA, per germline. The CDR3 has 16 residues. The ends lost 5 bases at V and 4 bases at J; junction bases unmatched: 10.

This clonotype was recorded at least ten times. The gene calls are TRBV12-3 or TRBV12-4 and TRBJ1-5, with D hard to call. The CDR3 length is 14 residues. The germline V and J ends were trimmed by 3 bases and 4 bases, with 10 bases remaining between them. The CDR3 region is CASSLKPENQPQHF. The DNA of the CDR3 is TGTGCCAGCAGTTTGAAGCCGGAGAATCAGCCCCAGCATTTT.

This clonotype was seen a few times. The chain combines TRBV18 with TRBJ2-6; no reliable D call. Looked up from germline, CDR1 is KGHSH and CDR2 is LQKENI. The V end was cut by 1 base, the J end by 0 bases, with 10 bases between. CDR3 length: 17 amino acids. CDR3 DNA sequence: TGTGCCAGCTCACCACTCCAGCCTCGCTCTGGGGCCAACGTCCTGACTTTC. It codes for CASSPLQPRSGANVLTF.

The table lists this clonotype with a few counts. The J gene is TRBJ2-1, the V gene TRBV6-5; 8 nucleotides agree with TRBD2. Germline V gene lookup returns CDR1 MNHEY and CDR2 SVGAGI. V was clipped by 2 bases and J by 9 bases; unmatched bases: 6. This CDR3 contains 14 residues. CDR3 sequence: CASSYVGRAGEQFF. The CDR3 DNA reads TGTGCCAGCAGTTACGTCGGGAGGGCCGGTGAGCAGTTCTTC.

The rearrangement uses TRBV21-1 and TRBJ1-4; the table's D gene call, TRBD1, was not cross checked with the DNA. TRBV21-1 is recorded as a pseudogene. The CDR3 is 15 residues long. The CDR3, as DNA: TGTGCCAGCAGCCCCCCCGTAGGGGCGACTGAAAAACTGTTTTTT. This sequence encodes CASSPPVGATEKLFF.

This clonotype has ten or more counts. This chain uses TRBV12-3 or TRBV12-4 with TRBJ1-6, with no clear D. The CDR3 covers 14 residues. Between the trimmed V and J ends, which lost 7 bases and 8 bases, there was a span of 15 bases. DNA of the CDR3: TGTGCCAGCACGCACCACAGTCGGGATTCACCCCTCCACTTT. Its translation: CASTHHSRDSPLHF.

This clonotype was detected ten times or more. This chain uses TRBV29-1 with TRBJ1-1, with no clear D. Trimming cost V 1 base and J 4 bases, with 13 bases left between them. Per germline, CDR1 SQVTM and CDR2 ANQGSEA. This CDR3 spans 14 amino acids. The CDR3 spells CSVEGRLFGTEAFF. The CDR3 bases are TGCAGCGTTGAAGGGCGACTATTCGGCACTGAAGCTTTCTTT.

This clonotype was seen a handful of times. V usage is TRBV28 and J usage is TRBJ2-1; TRBD2 agrees at 8 bases. Trimming cost V 3 bases and J 3 bases; bases outside gene matches: 1. The V gene's germline CDR1 is MDHEN and CDR2 SYDVKM. This CDR3 region has 14 residues. The CDR3 reads CASSFSGNYNEQFF. The CDR3 DNA sequence: TGTGCCAGCAGTTTTAGCGGGAACTACAATGAGCAGTTCTTC.

This clonotype was counted a few times. This sequence joins TRBV12-3 or TRBV12-4 and TRBJ2-1; 14 nucleotides agree with TRBD2. The CDR3 totals 21 residues. The V gene end was trimmed by 1 base and the J gene end by 1 base; junction bases not matched to a gene: 12. The CDR3 DNA is TGTGCCAGCAGTTTAGGGACGTTCGGGGGACTAGCGGGGGATTCCTACAATGAGCAGTTCTTC. Amino acids: CASSLGTFGGLAGDSYNEQFF.

The chain has TRBV3-1 and TRBJ2-7; no firm D call. This CDR3 is built from 16 residues. The V gene lost 0 bases and the J gene lost 1 base, with 13 bases spanning the gap. Germline loops: CDR1 LGHDT, CDR2 YNNKEL (reference sequence). The CDR3 nucleotides read TGTGCCAGCAGCCAAGATCGCGTTTACCCATCCTACGAGCAGTACTTC. This codes for CASSQDRVYPSYEQYF.

The chain couples TRBV29-1 to TRBJ2-1; D is unresolved. Per germline, CDR1 SQVTM and CDR2 ANQGSEA. Deletions cut 6 bases from V and 5 bases from J, with 20 bases between. CDR3 length: 15 residues. The CDR3 nucleotides are TGCAGCGTACTTAAAATCAACCGGGCCAACAATGAGCAGTTCTTC. Its protein product is CSVLKINRANNEQFF.

This clonotype has ten or more counts. The chain combines TRBV12-3 or TRBV12-4 with TRBJ2-7; TRBD1 agrees at 7 bases. The junction had 7 bases not matched to a gene; V was cut back by 8 bases and J by 0 bases. This CDR3 is built from 14 residues. CDR3 DNA: TGTGCCAGCTCACCTGGGACAGCCTCCTACGAGCAGTACTTC. Translation: CASSPGTASYEQYF.

About this clonotype itself: A much larger clone differs by one base, so this may be a read error. The rearrangement uses TRBV21-1 and TRBJ2-5. TRBV21-1 has pseudogene status. The CDR3 extends over 10 amino acids. CDR3 protein: CASRWETQYF. CDR3 in DNA: TGTGCCAGCAGATGGGAGACCCAGTACTTC.

This clonotype was observed a handful of times. J is TRBJ2-3 and V is TRBV29-1; the D is unclear. The CDR3 has 14 amino acids. Germline assignment: CDR1 SQVTM and CDR2 ANQGSEA. Trimming shortened V by 4 bases and J by 0 bases, and 11 bases separated the two germline ends. The chain's CDR3 is CSVGKGSSTDTQYF. The CDR3 DNA reads TGCAGCGTTGGGAAGGGATCTAGCACAGATACGCAGTATTTT.

The chain recombines TRBV7-8 with TRBJ2-3; possibly TRBD1 or TRBD2 for D (6 bases each). The CDR3 is 17 amino acids. Germline CDR1 is SGHVS and CDR2 is FQNEAQ. The V and J ends lost 2 bases and 3 bases respectively, with 18 bases between them. As DNA, the CDR3 is TGTGCCAGCAGCTTAAGGTTGGGGGGCGCAGGTACAGATACGCAGTATTTT. Translation: CASSLRLGGAGTDTQYF.

This clonotype appeared a few times. The chain joins TRBV11-2 to TRBJ2-2; the match to TRBD1 covers 7 bases. V dropped 5 bases and J dropped 4; count of bases not matched to a gene: 16. In germline, CDR1 is SGHAT, CDR2 FQNNGV. This CDR3 contains 18 residues. The CDR3 loop is CASSPTNHDRVGTGELFF. The CDR3 DNA sequence: TGTGCCAGCAGCCCTACCAATCACGACAGGGTGGGCACCGGGGAGCTGTTTTTT.

In its sample, this clonotype was seen many times. The rearrangement joins TRBV5-1 to TRBJ2-1; D perhaps matches TRBD1 (5 bases). Per germline, CDR1 SGHRS and CDR2 YFSETQ. CDR3 length equals 15 residues. Trimming took 0 bases from V and 4 from J, leaving 11 bases between them. CDR3 DNA sequence: TGCGCCAGCAGCTTGGAGGCAGGGAAATACAATGAGCAGTTCTTC. Translated, it gives CASSLEAGKYNEQFF.

The chain links TRBV20-1 to TRBJ2-5; D may be TRBD1 (6 bases). V was trimmed by 2 bases and J by 2 bases, leaving 9 bases between them. The germline V gene has CDR1 DFQATT and CDR2 SNEGSKA (reference sequence). The CDR3 loop spans 13 amino acids. CDR3 DNA: TGCAGTGCTAGACCGGGACAACAAGAGACCCAGTACTTC. This encodes CSARPGQQETQYF.

The table lists this clonotype with a few counts. J is TRBJ1-1 and V is TRBV6-5; no definite D call. With 2 bases removed from V and 5 bases from J, the gap between germline ends came to 12 bases. The germline gives CDR1 MNHEY, CDR2 SVGAGI. The CDR3 loop spans 14 amino acids. CDR3 DNA: TGTGCCAGCAGTTACCGTCACCCACCGACTGAAGCTTTCTTT. Translating gives CASSYRHPPTEAFF.

This clonotype was counted ten times or more. The rearrangement uses TRBV12-3 or TRBV12-4 and TRBJ2-3; TRBD2 is a possible D gene (6 bases). Trimming stripped 3 bases from V and 7 bases from J, with 8 bases between. CDR3 length: 12 residues. For the CDR3, the DNA is TGTGCCAGCAGTTTGGGCGGGAATACGCAGTATTTT. The encoded protein is CASSLGGNTQYF.

A note on this clonotype: Because the CDR3 is missing its conserved closing phenylalanine or tryptophan, this is likely a read error. The V gene is TRBV29-1, the J gene TRBJ2-3, with D perhaps TRBD2 (6 bases). V gave up 4 bases and J gave up 3 bases, with 11 bases separating them. Germline lookup yields CDR1 SQVTM and CDR2 ANQGSEA. The CDR3 has 13 amino acids. The CDR3 spells CSVVTSPTDTQYL. As DNA, the CDR3 is TGCAGCGTTGTAACTAGCCCTACAGATACGCAGTATTTA.

The gene calls are TRBV9 and TRBJ2-5; D may be TRBD1 or TRBD2 (5 bases each). Germline CDR1 SGDLS, CDR2 YYNGEE. The CDR3 covers 13 residues. Trimming pared 4 bases from V and 5 bases from J, leaving 12 bases between. CDR3 amino acids: CASSTGRWETQYF. As DNA, the CDR3 is TGTGCCAGCAGCACGGGACGCTGGGAGACCCAGTACTTC.

The V gene is TRBV7-8, the J gene TRBJ2-7; TRBD1 or TRBD2 may be the D gene (5 bases each). V was shortened by 3 bases and J by 0 bases, with 12 bases between the two germline ends. Per germline, CDR1 SGHVS and CDR2 FQNEAQ. This CDR3 is 15 amino acids long. CDR3 nucleotide sequence: TGTGCCAGCAGCTTGGGGACCAAGAGCTCCTACGAGCAGTACTTC. Translated: CASSLGTKSSYEQYF.